The text below deals with one TCR beta chain. The data were taken from a study of cytomegalovirus exposure and HLA in healthy donors. With 60 Vbeta and 13 Jbeta primers, the PCR was carried out. This table comes from immunoSEQ multiplex PCR, and its TCRdb copy is limited to in-frame clones, with some not included. The table records roughly 170,000 clones, approximately 72% of them present only once. In germline, CDR1 is MNHEY, CDR2 SMNVEV (reference sequence). CDR3 length: 15 residues. V was trimmed by 6 bases and J by 2 bases, leaving 16 bases between them. This TCR was sampled from a female donor in good health and CMV-seronegative. The sample was PBMCs. The chain uses TRBV27 and TRBJ1-2; D remains unclear. The CDR3 DNA reads as TGTGCCAGCAGACCGACGGGAGGGCTAAACTATGGCTACACCTTC. Encoded protein: CASRPTGGLNYGYTF.